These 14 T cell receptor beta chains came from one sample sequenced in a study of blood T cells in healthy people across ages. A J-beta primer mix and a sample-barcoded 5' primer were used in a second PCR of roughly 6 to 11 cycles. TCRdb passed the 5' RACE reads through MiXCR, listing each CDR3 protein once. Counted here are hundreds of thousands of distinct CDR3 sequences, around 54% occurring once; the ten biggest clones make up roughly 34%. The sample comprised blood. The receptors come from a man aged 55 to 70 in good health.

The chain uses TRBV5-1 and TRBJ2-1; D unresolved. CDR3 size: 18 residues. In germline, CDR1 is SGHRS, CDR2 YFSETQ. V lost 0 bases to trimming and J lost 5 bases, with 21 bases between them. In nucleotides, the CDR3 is TGCGCCAGCAGCTTGGAGGCTACTTCTCGTACTTCTAACAATGAGCAGTTCTTC. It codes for CASSLEATSRTSNNEQFF. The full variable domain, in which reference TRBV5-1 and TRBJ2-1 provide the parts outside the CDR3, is KAGVTQTPRYLIKTRGQQVTLSCSPISGHRSVSWYQQTPGQGLQFLFEYFSETQRNKGNFPGRFSGRQFSNSRSEMNVSTLELGDSALYLCASSLEATSRTSNNEQFFGPGTRLTVL.

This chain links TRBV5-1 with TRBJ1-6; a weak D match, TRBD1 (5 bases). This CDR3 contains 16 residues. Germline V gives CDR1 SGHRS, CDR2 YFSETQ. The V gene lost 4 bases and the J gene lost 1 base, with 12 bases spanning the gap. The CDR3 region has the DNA TGCGCCAGCAGCCTCAGGGAGAGTTCCTATAATTCACCCCTCCACTTT. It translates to CASSLRESSYNSPLHF.

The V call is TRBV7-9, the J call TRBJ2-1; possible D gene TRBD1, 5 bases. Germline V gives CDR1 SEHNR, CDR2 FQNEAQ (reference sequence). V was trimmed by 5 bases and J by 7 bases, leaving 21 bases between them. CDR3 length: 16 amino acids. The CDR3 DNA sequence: TGTGCCAGCAGCCCTTTCAGGGTAAAGGGTCGGAATGAGCAGTTCTTC. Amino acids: CASSPFRVKGRNEQFF. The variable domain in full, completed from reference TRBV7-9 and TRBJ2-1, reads DTGVSQNPRHKITKRGQNVTFRCDPISEHNRLYWYRQTLGQGPEFLTYFQNEAQLEKSRLLSDRFSAERPKGSFSTLEIQRTEQGDSAMYLCASSPFRVKGRNEQFFGPGTRLTVL.

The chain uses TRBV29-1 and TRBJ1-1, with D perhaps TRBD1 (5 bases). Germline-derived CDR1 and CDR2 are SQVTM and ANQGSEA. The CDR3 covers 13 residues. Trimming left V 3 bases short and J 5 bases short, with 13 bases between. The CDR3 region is CSVDTGAGTEAFF. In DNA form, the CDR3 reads TGCAGCGTTGATACCGGGGCAGGGACTGAAGCTTTCTTT.

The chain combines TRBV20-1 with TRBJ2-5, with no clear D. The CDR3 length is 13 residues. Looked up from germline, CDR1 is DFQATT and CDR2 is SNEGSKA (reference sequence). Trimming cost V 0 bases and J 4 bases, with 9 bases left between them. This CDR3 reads CSARDPLRETQYF. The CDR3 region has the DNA TGCAGTGCTAGAGATCCCCTTCGAGAGACCCAGTACTTC.

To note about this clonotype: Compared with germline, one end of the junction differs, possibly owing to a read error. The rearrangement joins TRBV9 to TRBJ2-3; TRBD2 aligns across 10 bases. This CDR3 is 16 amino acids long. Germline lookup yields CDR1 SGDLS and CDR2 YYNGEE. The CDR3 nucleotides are TGTGCCGGCAGCCCCGGGAGCGGGGGGGCTGGAAATACGCAGTATTTT. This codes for CAGSPGSGGAGNTQYF.

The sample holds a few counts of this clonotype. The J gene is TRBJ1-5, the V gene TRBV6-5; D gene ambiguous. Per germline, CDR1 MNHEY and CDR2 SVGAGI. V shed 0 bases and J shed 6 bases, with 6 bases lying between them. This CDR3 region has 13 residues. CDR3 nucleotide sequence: TGTGCCAGCAGTTACTCGACCAGTCAGCCCCAGCATTTT. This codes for CASSYSTSQPQHF.

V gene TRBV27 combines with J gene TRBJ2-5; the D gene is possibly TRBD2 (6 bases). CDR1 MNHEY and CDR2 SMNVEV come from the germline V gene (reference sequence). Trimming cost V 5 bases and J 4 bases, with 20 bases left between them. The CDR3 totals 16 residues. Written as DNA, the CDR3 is TGTGCCAGCAGTCCCCTGGGGGGTAGTCTCCGAGAGACCCAGTACTTC. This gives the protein CASSPLGGSLRETQYF.

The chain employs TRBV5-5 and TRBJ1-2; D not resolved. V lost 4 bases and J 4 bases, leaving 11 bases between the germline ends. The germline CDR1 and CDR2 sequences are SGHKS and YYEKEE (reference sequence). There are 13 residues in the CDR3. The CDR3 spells CASSQAGSYGYTF. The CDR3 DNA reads TGTGCCAGCAGCCAAGCAGGTAGCTATGGCTACACCTTC.

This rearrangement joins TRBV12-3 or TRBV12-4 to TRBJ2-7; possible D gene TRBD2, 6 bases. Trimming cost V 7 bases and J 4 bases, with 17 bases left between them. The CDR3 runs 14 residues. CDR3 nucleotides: TGTGCCAGCACTTTCGGGGCAGGGACTTACGAGCAGTACTTC. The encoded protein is CASTFGAGTYEQYF.

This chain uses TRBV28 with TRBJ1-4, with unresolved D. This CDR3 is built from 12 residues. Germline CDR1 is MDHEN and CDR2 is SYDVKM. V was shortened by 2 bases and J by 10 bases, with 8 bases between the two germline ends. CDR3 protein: CASSLGRGKLFF. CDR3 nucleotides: TGTGCCAGCAGTTTAGGGCGCGGAAAACTGTTTTTT. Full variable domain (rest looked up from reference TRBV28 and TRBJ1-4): DVKVTQSSRYLVKRTGEKVFLECVQDMDHENMFWYRQDPGLGLRLIYFSYDVKMKEKGDIPEGYSVSREKKERFSLILESASTNQTSMYLCASSLGRGKLFFGSGTQLSVL.

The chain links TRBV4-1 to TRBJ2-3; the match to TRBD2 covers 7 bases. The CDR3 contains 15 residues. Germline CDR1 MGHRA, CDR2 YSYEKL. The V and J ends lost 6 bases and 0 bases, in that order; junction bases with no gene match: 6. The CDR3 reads CASRLSGESTDTQYF. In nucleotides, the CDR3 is TGCGCCAGCAGACTGAGCGGGGAGAGCACAGATACGCAGTATTTT.

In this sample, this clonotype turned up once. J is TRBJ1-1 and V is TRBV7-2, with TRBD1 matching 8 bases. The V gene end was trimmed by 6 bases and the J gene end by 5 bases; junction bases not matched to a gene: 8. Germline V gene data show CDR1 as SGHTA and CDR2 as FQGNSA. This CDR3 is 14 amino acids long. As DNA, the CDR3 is TGTGCCAGCAGTCTCCCCTACAGGGGGACTGAAGCTTTCTTT. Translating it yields CASSLPYRGTEAFF. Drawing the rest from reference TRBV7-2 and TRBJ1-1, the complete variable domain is GAGVSQSPSNKVTEKGKDVELRCDPISGHTALYWYRQSLGQGLEFLIYFQGNSAPDKSGLPSDRFSAERTGGSVSTLTIQRTQQEDSAVYLCASSLPYRGTEAFFGQGTRLTVV.

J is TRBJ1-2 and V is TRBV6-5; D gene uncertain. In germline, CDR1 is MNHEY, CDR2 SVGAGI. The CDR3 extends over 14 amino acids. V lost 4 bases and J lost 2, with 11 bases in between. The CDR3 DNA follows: TGTGCCAGCAGTTCCGACACCTGGAACTATGGCTACACCTTC. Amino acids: CASSSDTWNYGYTF.